This T cell receptor (beta chain) was retrieved from a study of tumor-infiltrating lymphocytes in primary liver carcinoma. Study-wide findings and caveats: Pairs comparing tumor with adjacent tissue or blood overlapped less than pairs drawn from tumor regions.

Total RNA and DNA came together from roughly 20-30 mg of bulk tissue without cell sorting. Primary liver carcinoma in the patients was surgically resected. There were only treatment-naive patients, all with chronic HBV infection. A word on this clonotype: Its target is unknown. Compared with germline, one end of the junction differs, possibly owing to a read error.

Using a constant-region primer together with ProtoScript II reverse transcriptase, TCR beta cDNA was made from 500 ng of total RNA. Library construction for TCR beta comprised three nested multiplex PCR rounds performed with slightly modified ARM-PCR. A C-beta reverse primer was combined with TRBV1-TRBV30 forward primers in the first two PCR rounds, and each round had around 11 cycles. TCRdb ran MiXCR on the multiplex PCR reads and lists one entry per CDR3 protein. The sample holds approximately 73,000 distinct CDR3 sequences, about 70% seen once. The CDR3 extends over 15 amino acids. In germline, CDR1 is SGHRS, CDR2 YFSETQ.

The TCR was taken from a woman aged 60 to 75 with primary liver carcinoma and hepatitis B virus infection. The V call is TRBV5-1, the J call TRBJ2-1; 7 bases line up with TRBD2. The sample comprised liver tumor tissue from sampling region 4. The sample's subset: tumor region T4, right-lateral pole. The CDR3 DNA reads TGCGCCAGCAGCTTACTAGCGCGAGTATACAATGGGCAGTTCTTC. Protein: CASSLLARVYNGQFF.